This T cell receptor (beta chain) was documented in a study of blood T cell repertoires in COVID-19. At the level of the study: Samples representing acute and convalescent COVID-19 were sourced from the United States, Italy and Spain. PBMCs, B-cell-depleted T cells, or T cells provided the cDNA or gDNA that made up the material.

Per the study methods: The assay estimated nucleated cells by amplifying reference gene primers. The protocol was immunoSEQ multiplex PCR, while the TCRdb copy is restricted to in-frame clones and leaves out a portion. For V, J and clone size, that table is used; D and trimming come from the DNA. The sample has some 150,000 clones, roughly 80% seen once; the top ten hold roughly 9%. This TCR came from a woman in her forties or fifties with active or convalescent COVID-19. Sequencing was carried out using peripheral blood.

The CDR3 DNA reads as TGTGCCAGCAGCTCGACTAGCCGTACCTACGAGCAGTACTTC. Translation: CASSSTSRTYEQYF. The J gene is TRBJ2-7, the V gene TRBV5-5; 7 bases fit TRBD2. Trimming removed 3 bases from V and 2 bases from J; junction bases left unmatched: 5. Germline assignment: CDR1 SGHKS and CDR2 YYEKEE (reference sequence). The CDR3 length is 14 residues.